This passage covers 24 T cell receptor beta chains from one sample sequenced in a study of cytomegalovirus exposure and HLA in healthy donors. The PCR contained 60 Vbeta and 13 Jbeta primers. The table came from immunoSEQ multiplex PCR; TCRdb's copy has only in-frame clones and leaves some out. The data show 150,000 to 190,000 clones, roughly 82% seen once. Specimen: PBMCs. All receptors derive from a woman in her forties or fifties in good health and CMV-seropositive.

The rearrangement joins TRBV9 to TRBJ2-3; perhaps TRBD1 as D (6 bases). Germline CDR1 reads SGDLS; CDR2 reads YYNGEE. V dropped 0 bases and J dropped 0 bases, with 17 bases sitting between them. The CDR3 sequence is 18 residues long. Here the CDR3 DNA reads TGTGCCAGCAGCGTAGAGGGACAACTTTTGGGAAGCACAGATACGCAGTATTTT. It codes for CASSVEGQLLGSTDTQYF.

This clone was seen more than once but under ten times. The V and J genes are TRBV9 and TRBJ2-5; TRBD2 agrees at 8 bases. The germline CDR1 and CDR2 sequences are SGDLS and YYNGEE. The junction had 3 bases not matched to a gene; V was cut back by 0 bases and J by 5 bases. The CDR3 is 14 amino acids. CDR3 amino acids: CASSVGPGGETQYF. Written as DNA, the CDR3 is TGTGCCAGCAGCGTAGGGCCGGGGGGGGAGACCCAGTACTTC. Full variable domain (outside the CDR3, taken from reference TRBV9 and TRBJ2-5): DSGVTQTPKHLITATGQRVTLRCSPRSGDLSVYWYQQSLDQGLQFLIQYYNGEERAKGNILERFSAQQFPDLHSELNLSSLELGDSALYFCASSVGPGGETQYFGPGTRLLVL.

The chain carries TRBV18 and TRBJ1-2, with D unresolved. Germline V CDR1 and CDR2: KGHSH, LQKENI. V was shortened by 3 bases and J by 1 base, with 15 bases between the two germline ends. The CDR3 totals 16 residues. Written as DNA, the CDR3 is TGTGCCAGCTCACCCGCCTCAGTCACCCATAACTATGGCTACACCTTC. This translates into CASSPASVTHNYGYTF. Based on the CDR3 plus reference TRBV18 and TRBJ1-2, the full variable domain is NAGVMQNPRHLVRRRGQEARLRCSPMKGHSHVYWYRQLPEEGLKFMVYLQKENIIDESGMPKERFSAEFPKEGPSILRIQQVVRGDSAAYFCASSPASVTHNYGYTFGSGTRLTVV.

The chain recombines TRBV2 with TRBJ1-4, with D perhaps TRBD1 (5 bases). Trimming removed 7 bases at V and 4 bases at J, with 13 bases between. The CDR3 loop spans 14 amino acids. Germline V gene lookup returns CDR1 SNHLY and CDR2 FYNNEI. CDR3: CASTDDRDNEKLFF. In DNA, the CDR3 is TGTGCCAGCACCGACGACAGAGATAATGAAAAACTGTTTTTT.

The V and J genes are TRBV5-4 and TRBJ2-3; TRBD2 matches 8 bases. Germline-derived CDR1 and CDR2 are SGHNT and YYREEE (reference sequence). The CDR3 spans 16 residues. Trimming at V came to 5 bases and at J to 5 bases, leaving 13 bases not matched to a gene. Written as DNA, the CDR3 is TGTGCCAGCAGTTTAGGTTGGCGGGGGGATAAAGATACGCAGTATTTT. This sequence encodes CASSLGWRGDKDTQYF.

The table lists this clone with a few counts. The V call is TRBV4-3, the J call TRBJ2-2, with 13 positions matching TRBD2. CDR3 length equals 16 residues. Per the germline V gene, CDR1 is LGHNA and CDR2 is YSLEER. The V and J ends lost 1 base and 5 bases, in that order; junction bases with no gene match: 1. The CDR3, as DNA: TGCGCCAGCAGCCAAGCACTAGCGGGGGGGACCGGGGAGCTGTTTTTT. Translation: CASSQALAGGTGELFF.

The chain is built from TRBV5-5 and TRBJ2-7; possibly TRBD1 for D (6 bases). V shed 4 bases and J shed 5 bases, with 16 bases lying between them. Germline loops: CDR1 SGHKS, CDR2 YYEKEE (reference sequence). The CDR3 extends over 14 amino acids. DNA of the CDR3: TGTGCCAGCAGCCCGACAGGCCTAAGGAACGAGCAGTACTTC. Its protein is CASSPTGLRNEQYF.

The CDR3 sequence is CASLHLIILAGATSYNEQFF. The DNA for the CDR3 is TGTGCCAGCCTCCATCTTATTATCCTAGCGGGGGCCACCTCCTACAATGAGCAGTTCTTC. This chain joins TRBV2 and TRBJ2-1; 10 positions agree with TRBD2. This CDR3 is built from 20 residues. The germline CDR1 and CDR2 sequences are SNHLY and FYNNEI. The J segment lost 0 bases and the V segment lost 8 bases, leaving 19 bases of the junction unmatched.

The rearrangement joins TRBV27 to TRBJ2-3; 8 bases are a match to TRBD1. V trimming: 6 bases; J trimming: 0 bases; junction bases outside the gene matches: 5. The CDR3 contains 15 residues. Germline-derived CDR1 and CDR2 are MNHEY and SMNVEV (reference sequence). CDR3 bases: TGTGCCAGCAGAAACCGACAGGGGAGCACAGATACGCAGTATTTT. Translated, it gives CASRNRQGSTDTQYF.

V gene TRBV7-9 combines with J gene TRBJ2-3, with D perhaps matching TRBD2 (5 bases). Trimming took 5 bases from V and 0 from J, leaving 15 bases between them. This CDR3 spans 16 amino acids. Per the germline V gene, CDR1 is SEHNR and CDR2 is FQNEAQ (reference sequence). CDR3: CASSPLALASTDTQYF. CDR3 nucleotides: TGTGCCAGCAGCCCCCTAGCTCTGGCTAGCACAGATACGCAGTATTTT.

The table lists this clone with a few counts. The CDR3 protein is CASRMGQGRDGELFF. CDR3 DNA: TGTGCCAGCAGGATGGGACAGGGGAGAGACGGGGAGCTGTTTTTT. V usage is TRBV27 and J usage is TRBJ2-2, with 10 bases that match TRBD1. CDR1 is MNHEY and CDR2 is SMNVEV in the germline V gene (reference sequence). The CDR3 totals 15 residues. V lost 6 bases, J lost 7 bases, and 8 bases stayed unmatched.

The V gene is TRBV4-3, the J gene TRBJ1-1; D gene unclear. The V end lost 0 bases, the J end lost 1 base, and 9 bases lay between the germline ends. CDR1 is LGHNA, CDR2 YSLEER, per germline. The CDR3 consists of 15 residues. The CDR3 DNA is TGCGCCAGCAGCCAAGAAGCAGCAGGGAACACTGAAGCTTTCTTT. This sequence encodes CASSQEAAGNTEAFF.

The rearrangement links TRBV4-1 to TRBJ2-1; 7 bases map to TRBD1. V shed 3 bases, J shed 8 bases, and the junction held 4 bases outside the gene matches. Per germline, CDR1 MGHRA and CDR2 YSYEKL. The CDR3 consists of 13 residues. This CDR3 is CASSQTGLDEQFF. The DNA of the CDR3 is TGCGCCAGCAGCCAGACAGGGCTGGATGAGCAGTTCTTC.

The CDR3, as DNA: TGTGCCAGCTTAGACCGGGGGGTCTATGGCTACACCTTC. The encoded protein is CASLDRGVYGYTF. The V and J genes are TRBV28 and TRBJ1-2; weak D call: TRBD1 (5 bases). The CDR3 is made up of 13 amino acids. Per germline, CDR1 MDHEN and CDR2 SYDVKM. V was trimmed by 8 bases and J by 4 bases, leaving 14 bases between them.

The J gene is TRBJ1-4, the V gene TRBV6-5; D is possibly TRBD1 (6 bases). V gave up 6 bases and J gave up 0 bases, with 11 bases separating them. Germline CDR1 is MNHEY and CDR2 is SVGAGI. This CDR3 has 15 amino acids. The CDR3 loop reads CASSPAGATNEKLFF. The CDR3 coding sequence is TGTGCCAGCAGCCCCGCAGGGGCAACTAATGAAAAACTGTTTTTT.

This sequence joins TRBV4-3 and TRBJ2-5; TRBD2 matches 7 bases. With V trimmed by 4 bases and J by 4 bases, 3 bases remained unmatched. This CDR3 spans 13 amino acids. Per the germline V gene, CDR1 is LGHNA and CDR2 is YSLEER. Written as DNA, the CDR3 is TGCGCCAGCAGCCCGGGCGGGGGAGAGACCCAGTACTTC. Its protein product is CASSPGGGETQYF.

This clone was counted only a few times. The rearrangement uses TRBV2 and TRBJ2-1; the match to TRBD1 covers 8 bases. The J segment lost 8 bases and the V segment lost 5 bases, leaving 11 bases of the junction unmatched. Per germline, CDR1 SNHLY and CDR2 FYNNEI. CDR3 length: 15 residues. CDR3 sequence (DNA): TGTGCCAGCAGTACTCCAGGGGGCGTGATCGATGAGCAGTTCTTC. Translation: CASSTPGGVIDEQFF.

J is TRBJ1-5 and V is TRBV5-1, with D perhaps matching TRBD1 (5 bases). CDR1 SGHRS and CDR2 YFSETQ come from the germline V gene. This CDR3 region has 15 residues. Trimming stripped 0 bases from V and 6 bases from J, with 13 bases between. This CDR3 reads CASSLEGLGGQPQHF. The CDR3 coding sequence is TGCGCCAGCAGCTTGGAAGGGTTGGGGGGTCAGCCCCAGCATTTT.

The chain couples TRBV19 to TRBJ1-4; D unclear. There are 13 residues in the CDR3. The germline V gene has CDR1 LNHDA and CDR2 SQIVND (reference sequence). Trimming pared 3 bases from V and 10 bases from J, leaving 12 bases between. The CDR3 spells CASSMVLAGKLFF. CDR3 sequence (DNA): TGTGCCAGTAGTATGGTCCTCGCGGGAAAACTGTTTTTT.

J is TRBJ2-1 and V is TRBV19; 7 bases match TRBD2. The junction had 3 bases not matched to a gene; V was cut back by 4 bases and J by 6 bases. CDR3 size: 13 residues. The germline CDR1 and CDR2 sequences are LNHDA and SQIVND (reference sequence). Here the CDR3 reads CASSNPSGNEQFF. In DNA, the CDR3 is TGTGCCAGTAGTAACCCTAGCGGCAATGAGCAGTTCTTC.

The rearrangement joins TRBV11-2 to TRBJ2-7, with 10 positions matching TRBD1. The V gene's germline CDR1 is SGHAT and CDR2 FQNNGV. This CDR3 spans 15 amino acids. Trimming at V came to 3 bases and at J to 0 bases, leaving 2 bases not matched to a gene. The DNA for the CDR3 is TGTGCCAGCAGCTTTGGGACAGGGGTCTCCTACGAGCAGTACTTC. It yields the protein CASSFGTGVSYEQYF.

This clone was picked up a small number of times. V gene TRBV27 combines with J gene TRBJ1-1, with D perhaps TRBD1 (5 bases). The CDR3 length is 14 residues. Germline loops: CDR1 MNHEY, CDR2 SMNVEV (reference sequence). V lost 3 bases, J lost 4 bases, and 12 bases lay in between. The CDR3 DNA reads TGTGCCAGCAGTTTCCTAGGGGCTACCACTGAAGCTTTCTTT. Its translation is CASSFLGATTEAFF.

This rearrangement joins TRBV4-1 to TRBJ1-2, with D tentatively TRBD1 (5 bases). The CDR3 runs to 12 residues. Germline V CDR1 and CDR2: MGHRA, YSYEKL. V was pared by 3 bases and J by 7 bases, with 9 bases between. CDR3 sequence (DNA): TGCGCCAGCAGCCAGCAGGGCGGTGGCTACACCTTC. Translating it yields CASSQQGGGYTF.

The V gene is TRBV2, the J gene TRBJ2-7, with D possibly being TRBD1 (6 bases). The CDR3 spans 15 residues. CDR1 SNHLY and CDR2 FYNNEI come from the germline V gene. V gave up 10 bases and J gave up 2 bases, with 21 bases separating them. The CDR3: CATPEDREDAYEQYF. The DNA for the CDR3 is TGTGCCACTCCCGAGGACAGAGAAGATGCCTACGAGCAGTACTTC.